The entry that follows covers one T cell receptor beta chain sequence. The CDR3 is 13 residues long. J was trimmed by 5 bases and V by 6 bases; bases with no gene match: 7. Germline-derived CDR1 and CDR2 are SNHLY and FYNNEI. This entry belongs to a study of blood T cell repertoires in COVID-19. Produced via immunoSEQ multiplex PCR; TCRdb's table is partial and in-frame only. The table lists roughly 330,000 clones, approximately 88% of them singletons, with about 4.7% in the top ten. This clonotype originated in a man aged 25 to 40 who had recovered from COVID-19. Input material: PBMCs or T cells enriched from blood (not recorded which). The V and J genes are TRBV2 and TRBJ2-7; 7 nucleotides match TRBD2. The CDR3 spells CASRPRAGDEQYF. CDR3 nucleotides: TGTGCCAGCAGGCCCCGGGCGGGAGACGAGCAGTACTTC.